This entry lists 8 T cell receptor beta chains sequenced from one sample in a study of radiation and T cells in renal cell carcinoma. TCRdb's copy holds only in-frame clones and misses some; the assay was immunoSEQ multiplex PCR. The sample yields some 150,000 clones, 75% to 90% seen once. The time point is: blood 4 weeks post-SBRT, at nephrectomy. This sample's treatment: 15 Gy SBRT to primary tumor, nephrectomy 4 weeks later. The source was blood, collected from a patient whose treatment included radiotherapy and nephrectomy. The receptor set was obtained from a woman in her forties or fifties with renal cell carcinoma.

Written as DNA, the CDR3 is TGCGCCAGCAGCCCCCGGGACGCGCGTAACTATGGCTACACCTTC. Translated: CASSPRDARNYGYTF. The rearrangement links TRBV5-1 to TRBJ1-2; perhaps TRBD1 as D (5 bases). This CDR3 region has 15 residues. V was clipped by 4 bases and J by 1 base, with 14 bases between them. CDR1 is SGHRS, CDR2 YFSETQ, per germline. Together with reference TRBV5-1 and TRBJ1-2, the CDR3 gives the full variable domain: KAGVTQTPRYLIKTRGQQVTLSCSPISGHRSVSWYQQTPGQGLQFLFEYFSETQRNKGNFPGRFSGRQFSNSRSEMNVSTLELGDSALYLCASSPRDARNYGYTFGSGTRLTVV.

The gene calls are TRBV30 and TRBJ1-2, with TRBD1 matching 7 bases. The junction had 11 bases not matched to a gene; V was cut back by 3 bases and J by 7 bases. Germline V gives CDR1 GTSNPN, CDR2 SVGIG (reference sequence). CDR3 size: 14 residues. The CDR3 here is CAWRRVRGSFGYTF. CDR3 in DNA: TGTGCCTGGAGACGTGTCAGGGGGAGTTTTGGCTACACCTTC.

V gene TRBV28 combines with J gene TRBJ2-7; TRBD1 aligns across 11 bases. The V gene's germline CDR1 is MDHEN and CDR2 SYDVKM. The CDR3 covers 17 residues. The junction had 16 bases not matched to a gene; V was cut back by 6 bases and J by 6 bases. The CDR3: CASRHGQGAVRFSEQYF. CDR3 sequence (DNA): TGTGCCAGCAGACACGGACAGGGGGCAGTACGGTTCTCCGAGCAGTACTTC.

The chain joins TRBV18 to TRBJ2-1; D not resolved. V lost 3 bases and J 0 bases, leaving 15 bases between the germline ends. The CDR3 consists of 17 residues. Germline CDR1 and CDR2: KGHSH and LQKENI. The CDR3 loop is CASSPPSGSSSYNEQFF. The DNA for the CDR3 is TGTGCCAGCTCACCTCCTTCTGGGTCGAGCTCCTACAATGAGCAGTTCTTC.

V gene TRBV5-6 combines with J gene TRBJ1-2, with D possibly matching TRBD1 (5 bases). The V end lost 6 bases, the J end lost 2 bases, and 26 bases lay between the germline ends. CDR1 is SGHDT and CDR2 is YYEEEE in the germline V gene. CDR3 size: 18 residues. The CDR3, as DNA: TGTGCCAGCACCCCCCTCCCAGGACATGGAGGTCCAAACTATGGCTACACCTTC. Translated, it gives CASTPLPGHGGPNYGYTF.

This chain links TRBV7-9 with TRBJ1-4; weak D call: TRBD1 (5 bases). The CDR3 is 14 residues long. In germline, CDR1 is SEHNR, CDR2 FQNEAQ (reference sequence). Trimming took off 3 bases at V and 3 bases at J, with 8 bases between the two ends. The CDR3 DNA reads as TGTGCCAGCAGCTTGGGGACGTCTAATGAAAAACTGTTTTTT. This sequence encodes CASSLGTSNEKLFF.

As regards this clone: Other nucleotide sequences from this sample produce the same CDR3. The V gene is TRBV4-3, the J gene TRBJ2-1; D remains ambiguous. The V and J ends lost 3 bases and 0 bases respectively, with 9 bases between them. Germline loops: CDR1 LGHNA, CDR2 YSLEER. CDR3 length: 15 amino acids. CDR3 protein: CASSHSQSSYNEQFF. In nucleotides, the CDR3 is TGCGCCAGCAGCCACTCGCAGAGCTCCTACAATGAGCAGTTCTTC.

The chain couples TRBV2 to TRBJ2-1, with a possible D match to TRBD1 (5 bases). The CDR3 loop spans 14 amino acids. Germline V gene lookup returns CDR1 SNHLY and CDR2 FYNNEI. The V gene lost 3 bases and the J gene lost 7 bases, with 13 bases spanning the gap. CDR3 amino acids: CASSDRGWSNEQFF. The CDR3 nucleotides read TGTGCCAGCAGTGATAGGGGCTGGTCGAATGAGCAGTTCTTC.